A single sample gave rise to the 12 T cell receptor beta chains below, sequenced in a study of blood T cell repertoires in COVID-19 (dated by TCRdb to the early 2020s). To prepare the library, the immunoSEQ multiplex PCR assay was applied. TCRdb mirrors the immuneACCESS table, restricted to in-frame sequences. Some clones are absent from its copies; in checked studies, under half trace to an unresolved V gene, and the reason for the others is unknown. The sample contains under 300,000 clones, 70% to 90% of them found a single time. 2.5% of the sample belongs to the ten largest clones. The sample consisted of PBMCs or T cells enriched from blood (not recorded which). The receptors were gathered from a woman aged 40 to 50 with acute COVID-19.

This chain uses TRBV4-1 with TRBJ2-7; 7 nucleotides agree with TRBD2. In germline, CDR1 is MGHRA, CDR2 YSYEKL. The CDR3 extends over 14 amino acids. Trimming removed 1 base from V and 6 bases from J; junction bases left unmatched: 6. The CDR3 sequence: CASSQGTRISEQYV. The DNA of the CDR3 is TGCGCCAGCAGCCAAGGGACTAGAATAAGCGAGCAGTACGTC.

This clone was detected a few times. The junction does not match germline at one end; this may be a read error. The chain joins TRBV6-2 or TRBV6-3 to TRBJ2-7; D is possibly TRBD2 (6 bases). This CDR3 region has 15 residues. Per the germline V gene, CDR1 is MNHEY and CDR2 is SVGEGT. CDR3 sequence reads: CASTYGTLDGHEQYF. CDR3 nucleotides: TGTGCCAGCACTTACGGGACTCTCGACGGGCACGAGCAGTACTTC.

The rearrangement links TRBV5-6 to TRBJ1-1, with D unresolved. Germline CDR1 SGHDT, CDR2 YYEEEE. V was shortened by 4 bases and J by 1 base, with 8 bases between the two germline ends. This CDR3 region has 13 residues. The CDR3 protein is CASSGAGNTEAFF. Here the CDR3 DNA reads TGTGCCAGCAGCGGTGCAGGGAACACTGAAGCTTTCTTT.

The chain couples TRBV11-2 to TRBJ2-1; 14 bases are a match to TRBD2. V was clipped by 6 bases and J by 3 bases; unmatched bases: 7. This CDR3 region has 17 residues. Germline CDR1 is SGHAT and CDR2 is FQNNGV. CDR3 sequence: CASSSRLAGGVYNEQFF. The CDR3 DNA follows: TGTGCCAGCAGTTCACGACTAGCGGGGGGGGTCTACAATGAGCAGTTCTTC.

The CDR3 nucleotides read TGTGCCAGTAGTATCCGTCAGGTCGGGGAGCTGTTTTTT. It encodes CASSIRQVGELFF. The chain is built from TRBV19 and TRBJ2-2; no definite D call. CDR1 is LNHDA and CDR2 is SQIVND in the germline V gene (reference sequence). The CDR3 loop spans 13 amino acids. V lost 3 bases and J 7 bases, leaving 9 bases between the germline ends.

The V and J genes are TRBV21-1 and TRBJ1-5; the table's D call, TRBD1, has no DNA check behind it. TRBV21-1 counts as a pseudogene. The CDR3 is made up of 20 amino acids. The CDR3 region is CASSKGCHPDRGLCNQPQHF. The DNA for the CDR3 is TGTGCCAGCAGCAAAGGATGCCATCCGGACAGGGGGCTTTGTAATCAGCCCCAGCATTTT.

This chain connects TRBV5-1 to TRBJ2-4; D may be TRBD1 (6 bases). The CDR3 runs to 16 residues. Germline V gene sequence: CDR1 SGHRS, CDR2 YFSETQ. V lost 0 bases, J lost 3 bases, and 13 bases lay in between. The CDR3 region is CASSLAPQGGKNIQYF. The CDR3 DNA reads as TGCGCCAGCAGCTTGGCCCCACAGGGTGGCAAAAACATTCAGTACTTC.

About this clone: The sample carries other DNA sequences with the same CDR3. The genes are TRBV5-1 and TRBJ2-3; 13 bases agree with TRBD2. The J segment lost 3 bases and the V segment lost 4 bases, leaving 2 bases of the junction unmatched. The CDR3 is made up of 15 amino acids. Germline V gene lookup returns CDR1 SGHRS and CDR2 YFSETQ. The CDR3 loop reads CASSPGLAGTDTQYF. The CDR3, as DNA: TGCGCCAGCAGCCCGGGACTAGCGGGAACAGATACGCAGTATTTT.

The rearrangement joins TRBV21-1 to TRBJ2-7; the D call of TRBD2 is as the table states it, not checked on the DNA. TRBV21-1 has pseudogene status. The length of the CDR3 is 15 residues. DNA of the CDR3: TGTGCCAGCAGCAAAGGCGGGGTGGTTAGCTACGAGCAGTACTTC. Translation: CASSKGGVVSYEQYF.

The chain couples TRBV7-2 to TRBJ2-1, with 11 bases fitting TRBD2. Germline lookup yields CDR1 SGHTA and CDR2 FQGNSA. The V gene end was trimmed by 5 bases and the J gene end by 4 bases; junction bases not matched to a gene: 4. CDR3 length: 15 amino acids. CDR3 in amino acids: CASSMTSGTYNEQFF. CDR3 nucleotides: TGTGCCAGCAGCATGACTAGCGGGACGTACAATGAGCAGTTCTTC. The full variable domain, in which reference TRBV7-2 and TRBJ2-1 provide the parts outside the CDR3, is GAGVSQSPSNKVTEKGKDVELRCDPISGHTALYWYRQSLGQGLEFLIYFQGNSAPDKSGLPSDRFSAERTGGSVSTLTIQRTQQEDSAVYLCASSMTSGTYNEQFFGPGTRLTVL.

The CDR3 region has the DNA TGTGCCAGCAGTCCCCATATAGAGAAGAGCTCCTACGAGCAGTACGTC. It is translated as CASSPHIEKSSYEQYV. This chain links TRBV27 with TRBJ2-7; D unclear. Germline lookup yields CDR1 MNHEY and CDR2 SMNVEV (reference sequence). The CDR3 is 16 amino acids. The V and J ends lost 5 bases and 0 bases respectively, with 17 bases between them.

As for this clone: The limits of the CDR3 on the DNA are not certain, so only TCRdb's listed CDR3 is given. The rearrangement links TRBV6-9 to TRBJ1-2. The CDR3 region is 24 residues in length, termini included. From germline, CDR1 is MNHGY and CDR2 SVAAGI. The CDR3 reads CASSPTREVWLHLREDYERYGYTF.